A selection of T cell receptor beta chains follows, all from one sample in a study of CD8 T cells in ankylosing spondylitis. Each CDR3 protein gets one entry after TCRdb re-called the 5' RACE reads with MiXCR. The sample lists around 100,000 distinct CDR3 sequences, roughly 10% seen once, with about a third in the top ten. Sequencing was carried out using blood, either unsorted or a sorted T cell fraction (not recorded which). The receptors shown here come from a male donor with ankylosing spondylitis. CDR3s include the opening cysteine and the closing phenylalanine or tryptophan. D genes are given only for firm matches. Clone size, where shown, is once, few, many, or a class for clones that have expanded.

V,J,D,size,CDR3,DNA
TRBV30,TRBJ1-1,.,.,CAWNPGGDTEAFF,TGTGCCTGGAACCCAGGAGGGGACACTGAAGCTTTCTTT
TRBV10-3,TRBJ1-2,TRBD1,few,CAISDWDRGTNYGYTF,TGTGCCATCAGTGATTGGGACAGGGGGACTAACTATGGCTACACCTTC
TRBV27,TRBJ2-5,.,.,CASSLLFGETQYF,TGTGCCAGCAGTTTATTGTTTGGAGAGACCCAGTACTTC
TRBV30,TRBJ2-5,.,.,CAWSVWGRETQYF,TGTGCCTGGAGTGTATGGGGGAGGGAGACCCAGTACTTC
TRBV27,TRBJ1-5,.,few,CASSLRGAYGQPQHF,TGTGCCAGCAGTTTGAGAGGGGCTTACGGTCAGCCCCAGCATTTT
TRBV5-6,TRBJ1-2,TRBD1,.,CASSKTEGAYGYTF,TGTGCCAGCAGCAAGACGGAGGGGGCCTATGGCTACACCTTC
TRBV27,TRBJ2-1,TRBD2,many,CASSWLLAGAFGEQFF,TGTGCCAGCAGTTGGTTACTAGCGGGAGCGTTTGGTGAGCAGTTCTTC
TRBV20-1,TRBJ2-7,TRBD1,few,CSAGGQGGWEQYF,TGCAGTGCTGGGGGACAGGGAGGTTGGGAGCAGTACTTC
TRBV7-8,TRBJ2-2,.,.,CASSLFRSGRNTGELFF,TGTGCCAGCAGCTTATTCCGGTCAGGCCGGAACACCGGGGAGCTGTTTTTT
TRBV20-1,TRBJ2-1,TRBD2,few,CSVPGGGAGGHEQFF,TGCAGTGTTCCCGGTGGGGGAGCGGGAGGGCATGAGCAGTTCTTC
TRBV7-9,TRBJ2-2,TRBD1,few,CASSEGQGATVF,TGTGCCAGCAGCGAGGGGCAGGGGGCTACGGTTTTT
TRBV11-3,TRBJ2-2,.,.,CASSLAGATGELFF,TGTGCCAGCAGCTTGGCAGGGGCCACCGGGGAGCTGTTTTTT
TRBV2,TRBJ1-1,.,few,CASIKNTGWSEAFF,TGTGCCAGCATAAAAAATACAGGGTGGTCTGAAGCTTTCTTT
TRBV5-6,TRBJ2-1,.,few,CASSPLSFYEQFF,TGTGCCAGCAGCCCCCTAAGTTTCTATGAGCAGTTCTTC
TRBV14,TRBJ2-7,TRBD1,many,CASSSHGQGYEQYF,TGTGCCAGCAGCAGTCACGGACAGGGCTACGAGCAGTACTTC
TRBV27,TRBJ2-3,.,many,CASSLGQRGTDTQYF,TGTGCCAGCAGTTTAGGGCAGAGGGGCACAGATACGCAGTATTTT
TRBV7-8,TRBJ1-1,.,many,CASSTEALSPDAFF,TGTGCCAGCAGCACAGAGGCCCTCAGCCCCGACGCTTTCTTT
TRBV7-2,TRBJ1-5,.,few,CASSLNSFSNQPQHF,TGTGCCAGCAGCTTAAATTCGTTTAGCAATCAGCCCCAGCATTTT
TRBV6-1,TRBJ1-1,TRBD1,.,CASSEDRGGGGTEAFF,TGTGCCAGCAGTGAAGACAGGGGAGGAGGGGGCACTGAAGCTTTCTTT
TRBV3-1,TRBJ1-5,.,many,CASSQGWTEQLQPQHF,TGTGCCAGCAGCCAGGGGTGGACAGAGCAATTACAGCCCCAGCATTTT
TRBV30,TRBJ2-7,TRBD2,.,CACDSLAAGTGWYEQYF,TGTGCCTGCGACTCACTAGCGGCGGGAACGGGATGGTACGAGCAGTACTTC
TRBV27,TRBJ2-7,TRBD1,.,CASGDSLGEQYF,TGTGCCAGTGGGGACAGTCTAGGCGAGCAGTACTTC
TRBV15,TRBJ2-5,TRBD1,few,CATSRYRDSRQGETQYF,TGTGCCACCAGCAGGTACCGGGACAGCCGGCAGGGAGAGACCCAGTACTTC
TRBV3-1,TRBJ2-2,.,many,CASSPRDSYTGELFF,TGTGCCAGCAGCCCGCGGGACAGCTACACCGGGGAGCTGTTTTTT
TRBV5-1,TRBJ2-3,.,few,CASSLVGVITDTQYF,TGCGCCAGCAGCTTGGTCGGGGTCATCACAGATACGCAGTATTTT
TRBV24-1,TRBJ2-2,.,many,CATSDLTTVNTGELFF,TGTGCCACCAGTGATTTAACGACAGTTAACACCGGGGAGCTGTTTTTT
TRBV7-9,TRBJ1-5,TRBD1,few,CASSETGVNQPQHF,TGTGCCAGCAGCGAGACAGGGGTCAATCAGCCCCAGCATTTT
TRBV12-3/TRBV12-4,TRBJ2-1,TRBD1,.,CASSPSGGRNEQFF,TGTGCCAGCAGCCCGTCAGGGGGAAGGAATGAGCAGTTCTTC
TRBV7-8,TRBJ1-2,.,.,CASSLGGLYGYTF,TGTGCCAGCAGCTTGGGGGGGCTCTATGGCTACACCTTC